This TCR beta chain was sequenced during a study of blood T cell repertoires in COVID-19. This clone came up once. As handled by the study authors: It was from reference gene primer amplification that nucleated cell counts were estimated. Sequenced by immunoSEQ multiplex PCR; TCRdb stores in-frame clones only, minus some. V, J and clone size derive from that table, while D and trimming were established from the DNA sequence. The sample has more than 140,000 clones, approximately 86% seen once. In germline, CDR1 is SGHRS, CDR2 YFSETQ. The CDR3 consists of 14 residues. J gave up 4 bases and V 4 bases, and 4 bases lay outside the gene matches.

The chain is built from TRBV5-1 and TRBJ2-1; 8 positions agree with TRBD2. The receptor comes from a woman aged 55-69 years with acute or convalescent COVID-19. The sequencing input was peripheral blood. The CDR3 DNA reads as TGCGCCAGCAGCCTAAGCGGGGGATACAATGAGCAGTTCTTC. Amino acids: CASSLSGGYNEQFF.